Following are 17 T cell receptor beta chains from one sample sequenced in a study of blood T cell repertoires in COVID-19. The data were produced by immunoSEQ multiplex PCR, yet TCRdb's version contains in-frame clones alone and is incomplete. Of 330,000 or so clones in the sample, approximately 88% were seen once. The sequenced sample consisted of PBMCs or T cells enriched from blood (not recorded which). These receptors were collected from a man aged 30-40 years who had recovered from COVID-19.

This clone has a handful of counts. This chain joins TRBV9 and TRBJ2-3; maybe TRBD1 (5 bases). CDR3 length equals 15 residues. V was pared by 0 bases and J by 4 bases, with 12 bases between. From germline, CDR1 is SGDLS and CDR2 YYNGEE. CDR3 sequence reads: CASSVETGWADTQYF. The CDR3 bases are TGTGCCAGCAGCGTAGAAACAGGTTGGGCAGATACGCAGTATTTT.

CDR3 in amino acids: CASSESRNSPLHF. As DNA, the CDR3 is TGCGCCAGCAGTGAGTCGAGGAATTCACCCCTCCACTTT. The V call is TRBV10-1, the J call TRBJ1-6; D unresolved. The CDR3 is 13 residues long. The V end was cut by 0 bases, the J end by 7 bases, with 4 bases between. The germline V gene has CDR1 WNHNN and CDR2 SYGVQD (reference sequence).

The chain recombines TRBV5-6 with TRBJ2-1, with D hard to call. V lost 0 bases to trimming and J lost 10 bases, with 8 bases between them. Germline values: CDR1 SGHDT, CDR2 YYEEEE. The CDR3 is 12 amino acids. CDR3 sequence: CASSLAGVEQFF. CDR3 sequence (DNA): TGTGCCAGCAGCTTGGCTGGAGTGGAGCAGTTCTTC.

The rearrangement uses TRBV2 and TRBJ1-1; TRBD1 agrees at 10 bases. V lost 4 bases and J lost 1; bases outside the gene matches: 3. CDR1 and CDR2 (germline): SNHLY, FYNNEI. CDR3 length: 15 residues. DNA of the CDR3: TGTGCCAGCAGTGCCCGGACAGGGGGGAACACTGAAGCTTTCTTT. Amino acid sequence: CASSARTGGNTEAFF.

The chain combines TRBV19 with TRBJ2-2; the match to TRBD2 covers 9 bases. CDR1 and CDR2 from the germline V gene are LNHDA and SQIVND (reference sequence). The V gene end was trimmed by 7 bases and the J gene end by 1 base; junction bases not matched to a gene: 4. The CDR3 sequence is 15 residues long. The CDR3 DNA sequence: TGTGCCAGTAATCCAGCGGGGGGGAACACCGGGGAGCTGTTTTTT. Translating gives CASNPAGGNTGELFF.

In its sample, this clone was seen a few times. This sequence joins TRBV28 and TRBJ1-5; no clear D gene. V lost 3 bases to trimming and J lost 10 bases, with 10 bases between them. Germline V gene lookup returns CDR1 MDHEN and CDR2 SYDVKM. This CDR3 is built from 12 residues. The CDR3: CASSFNRGPQHF. Here the CDR3 DNA reads TGTGCCAGCAGTTTCAACCGCGGCCCCCAGCATTTT.

V usage is TRBV5-6 and J usage is TRBJ1-4; 10 bases align to TRBD1. The J segment lost 0 bases and the V segment lost 4 bases, leaving 3 bases of the junction unmatched. Germline V lookup: CDR1 SGHDT, CDR2 YYEEEE. This CDR3 region has 16 residues. CDR3 coding DNA: TGTGCCAGCAGCCGACAGGGGGCTTCAACTAATGAAAAACTGTTTTTT. Protein sequence: CASSRQGASTNEKLFF.

The chain is built from TRBV19 and TRBJ1-6; TRBD1 matches at 8 bases. Per the germline V gene, CDR1 is LNHDA and CDR2 is SQIVND (reference sequence). The CDR3 has 14 residues. The V and J ends lost 6 bases and 10 bases, in that order; junction bases with no gene match: 8. CDR3 sequence (DNA): TGTGCCAGTAGGGAAGACAGGGGAGGATCACCCCTCCACTTT. Its protein is CASREDRGGSPLHF.

This chain connects TRBV28 to TRBJ1-2; 8 bases agree with TRBD1. This CDR3 is 15 amino acids long. The germline gives CDR1 MDHEN, CDR2 SYDVKM. V lost 5 bases to trimming and J lost 1 base; unmatched junction nucleotides: 6. The CDR3 sequence is CASSPRGPLNYGYTF. CDR3 coding DNA: TGTGCCAGCAGTCCCAGGGGGCCCCTTAACTATGGCTACACCTTC.

V is TRBV21-1 and J is TRBJ2-7; TRBD1, the D gene given by the table, was not confirmed from the DNA. TRBV21-1 has pseudogene status. This CDR3 has 18 amino acids. The CDR3 DNA sequence: TGTGCCAGCAGCAGTTTAAGGAGGATTCACAGGGGCATCTACGAGCAGTACTTC. Its protein product is CASSSLRRIHRGIYEQYF.

This clone has more than one count but fewer than ten. The chain joins TRBV15 to TRBJ1-2; tentatively, D is TRBD1 (6 bases). The germline V and J ends were trimmed by 3 bases and 8 bases, with 16 bases remaining between them. Looked up from germline, CDR1 is LNHNV and CDR2 is YYDKDF (reference sequence). The length of the CDR3 is 14 residues. The CDR3, as DNA: TGTGCCACCAGCAGTGACATATCAGGGGAGGGCTACACCTTC. It yields the protein CATSSDISGEGYTF.

The V gene is TRBV7-9, the J gene TRBJ2-2, with 9 bases identical to TRBD1. The length of the CDR3 is 18 residues. V dropped 6 bases and J dropped 6; count of bases not matched to a gene: 17. CDR1 and CDR2 (germline): SEHNR, FQNEAQ (reference sequence). The CDR3 spells CASRDPGQGNQWAGELFF. The CDR3 bases are TGTGCCAGCAGGGACCCGGGACAGGGCAATCAGTGGGCCGGGGAGCTGTTTTTT.

This chain joins TRBV14 and TRBJ1-2; D gene unclear. Germline CDR1 is SGHDN and CDR2 is FVKESK. The CDR3 is 15 amino acids. V lost 1 base, J lost 4 bases, and 13 bases lay in between. DNA for the CDR3: TGTGCCAGCAGCCAAGTTCCCTCGAACTTCTATGGCTACACCTTC. Protein sequence: CASSQVPSNFYGYTF. Complete variable domain (other parts from reference TRBV14 and TRBJ1-2): EAGVTQFPSHSVIEKGQTVTLRCDPISGHDNLYWYRRVMGKEIKFLLHFVKESKQDESGMPNNRFLAERTGGTYSTLKVQPAELEDSGVYFCASSQVPSNFYGYTFGSGTRLTVV.

The gene calls are TRBV15 and TRBJ1-4; 8 bases match TRBD1. V was clipped by 4 bases and J by 2 bases; unmatched bases: 6. Germline V gives CDR1 LNHNV, CDR2 YYDKDF (reference sequence). This CDR3 comprises 16 residues. The CDR3 spells CATSKAYRGTNEKLFF. The CDR3 nucleotides are TGTGCCACCAGCAAAGCTTACAGGGGGACTAATGAAAAACTGTTTTTT.

The chain employs TRBV6-1 and TRBJ2-5, with TRBD2 matching 11 bases. Per germline, CDR1 MNHNS and CDR2 SASEGT. The V gene end was trimmed by 3 bases and the J gene end by 4 bases; junction bases not matched to a gene: 7. The length of the CDR3 is 16 residues. The CDR3 is CASSDAGTSGLETQYF. As DNA, the CDR3 is TGTGCCAGCAGTGATGCCGGGACTAGCGGCCTAGAGACCCAGTACTTC.

The rearrangement uses TRBV20-1 and TRBJ1-5; tentatively, D is TRBD1 (6 bases). This CDR3 comprises 18 residues. The ends were cut back, 3 bases at V and 3 bases at J, with 24 bases in the middle. In germline, CDR1 is DFQATT, CDR2 SNEGSKA (reference sequence). As DNA, the CDR3 is TGCAGTGCTAGTTTAGAGCCCATCCGGGACAAATACAATCAGCCCCAGCATTTT. This codes for CSASLEPIRDKYNQPQHF.

This chain joins TRBV28 and TRBJ1-4, with 8 bases identical to TRBD1. The CDR3 length is 15 residues. J gave up 8 bases and V 6 bases, and 11 bases lay outside the gene matches. The germline CDR1 and CDR2 sequences are MDHEN and SYDVKM. The CDR3 protein is CASSLEQGEWEKLFF. The CDR3 DNA is TGTGCCAGCAGCCTCGAACAGGGGGAGTGGGAAAAACTGTTTTTT.